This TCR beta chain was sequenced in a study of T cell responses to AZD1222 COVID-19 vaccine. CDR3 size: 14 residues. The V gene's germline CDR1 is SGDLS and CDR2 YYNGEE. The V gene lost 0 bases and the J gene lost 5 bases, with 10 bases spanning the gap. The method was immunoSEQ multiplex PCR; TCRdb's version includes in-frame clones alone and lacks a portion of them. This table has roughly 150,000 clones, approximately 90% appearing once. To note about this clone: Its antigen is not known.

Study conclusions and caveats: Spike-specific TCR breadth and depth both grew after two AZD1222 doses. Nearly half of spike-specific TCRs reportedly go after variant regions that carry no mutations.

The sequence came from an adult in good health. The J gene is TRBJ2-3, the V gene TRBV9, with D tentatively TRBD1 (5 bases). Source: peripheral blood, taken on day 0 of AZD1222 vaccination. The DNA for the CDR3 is TGTGCCAGCAGCGTAGCTTGGGGCAGAGATACGCAGTATTTT. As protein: CASSVAWGRDTQYF.